What follows is one TCR beta chain and its context. The sample belongs to a study of blood T cell repertoires in COVID-19. As for the study in general: COVID-19 samples collected from the United States, Italy and Spain covered acute and convalescent phases. From T cells, B-cell-depleted T cells, or PBMCs came the material, which was cDNA or gDNA.

Source study methods: The assay estimated nucleated cells by amplifying reference gene primers. Generated by immunoSEQ multiplex PCR, the TCRdb table keeps only in-frame clones and is missing some. V and J calls and clone size are those listed in that table; D and trimming were worked out from the DNA. The sample lists 70,000 or so clones, about 68% occurring once. The CDR3 contains 16 residues. V was pared by 0 bases and J by 3 bases, with 14 bases between. In germline, CDR1 is MNHNY, CDR2 SVGAGI (reference sequence). This receptor was taken from a woman aged 70-85 years with acute or convalescent COVID-19. This chain uses TRBV6-6 with TRBJ1-2; a possible D gene is TRBD1 (6 bases). The sequenced sample was peripheral blood. As DNA, the CDR3 is TGTGCCAGCAGTTACTCTGGGCAGGGGCTGCACTATGGCTACACCTTC. It encodes CASSYSGQGLHYGYTF.